This section outlines one T cell receptor (beta chain) sequence together with its context. TCRdb's copy holds only in-frame clones and misses some; the assay was immunoSEQ multiplex PCR. The data hold more than 300,000 clones, with 80% to 90% observed a single time. The V gene lost 0 bases and the J gene lost 7 bases, with 24 bases spanning the gap. CDR3 length: 18 amino acids. Germline lookup yields CDR1 MNHEY and CDR2 SVGEGT. The sample is drawn from a study of blood T cell repertoires in COVID-19. This TCR derives from a woman aged 50 to 60 with COVID-19, enrolled during active disease. Sample: peripheral blood. This rearrangement joins TRBV6-2 or TRBV6-3 to TRBJ1-2; D is uncertain. Here the CDR3 DNA reads TGTGCCAGCAGTTACTCTGTTGTTGGGCGCCCCCGAGCGGCTGGCTACACCTTC. Amino acid sequence: CASSYSVVGRPRAAGYTF.